Following are 18 T cell receptor beta chains from one sample sequenced in a study of cytomegalovirus exposure and HLA in healthy donors. This PCR relied on a set of 60 Vbeta primers and 13 Jbeta primers. Produced via immunoSEQ multiplex PCR; TCRdb's table is partial and in-frame only. The data contain roughly 190,000 clones, 78% of them singletons. The sequenced sample was PBMCs. These receptors were taken from a woman aged 25 to 39 in good health and CMV-seropositive.

The chain uses TRBV6-6 and TRBJ1-5; 8 bases align to TRBD1. V lost 6 bases, J lost 3 bases, and 4 bases stayed unmatched. The CDR3 has 14 amino acids. The V gene's germline CDR1 is MNHNY and CDR2 SVGAGI (reference sequence). CDR3 in DNA: TGTGCCAGCAGCGGACAGGGCACCAATCAGCCCCAGCATTTT. Encoded protein: CASSGQGTNQPQHF.

V and J are TRBV2 and TRBJ1-6; D unclear. The CDR3 has 13 residues. CDR1 is SNHLY, CDR2 FYNNEI, per germline. Trimming pared 6 bases from V and 10 bases from J, leaving 13 bases between. This CDR3 reads CASSLVRESPLHF. The CDR3 nucleotides read TGTGCCAGCAGCTTAGTGCGGGAATCACCCCTCCACTTT.

CDR3 loop: CASSLGDGLKNIQYF. CDR3 DNA sequence: TGTGCCAGCAGCTTAGGCGACGGACTCAAAAACATTCAGTACTTC. The genes are TRBV11-3 and TRBJ2-4, with D possibly matching TRBD2 (5 bases). The CDR3 loop spans 15 amino acids. V shed 1 base and J shed 3 bases, with 10 bases lying between them. Germline V lookup: CDR1 SGHNT, CDR2 YENEEA.

This sequence joins TRBV28 and TRBJ2-7; 9 positions agree with TRBD2. The CDR3 length is 15 residues. V gave up 5 bases and J gave up 3 bases; unmatched junction bases: 8. CDR1 and CDR2 (germline): MDHEN, SYDVKM. The CDR3 reads CASSPQGGGDYEQYF. The CDR3 nucleotides read TGTGCCAGCAGTCCGCAGGGCGGGGGGGACTACGAGCAGTACTTC.

The genes are TRBV4-1 and TRBJ1-1; no clear D. Germline V gene lookup returns CDR1 MGHRA and CDR2 YSYEKL. Trimming left V 0 bases short and J 2 bases short, with 19 bases between. The CDR3 sequence is 18 residues long. DNA of the CDR3: TGCGCCAGCAGCCAAGAAATCCCCGGACTTGCCTATAACACTGAAGCTTTCTTT. It translates to CASSQEIPGLAYNTEAFF.

The chain combines TRBV6-6 with TRBJ1-5; D unclear. The V end lost 5 bases, the J end lost 0 bases, and 14 bases lay between the germline ends. Germline V gene sequence: CDR1 MNHNY, CDR2 SVGAGI (reference sequence). CDR3 size: 16 residues. The CDR3 region is CASSPPPGPSNQPQHF. The CDR3 DNA is TGTGCCAGCAGTCCCCCGCCAGGTCCTAGCAATCAGCCCCAGCATTTT.

The V and J genes are TRBV19 and TRBJ2-5; 10 bases fit TRBD2. The CDR3 has 16 residues. Germline CDR1 LNHDA, CDR2 SQIVND (reference sequence). Trimming took 5 bases from V and 5 from J; bases not matched to a gene: 11. The chain's CDR3 is CASSPPAGGIGETQYF. CDR3 bases: TGTGCCAGTAGTCCGCCAGCGGGGGGGATCGGGGAGACCCAGTACTTC.

The chain uses TRBV28 and TRBJ2-7, with D unclear. The CDR3 sequence is 15 residues long. V was clipped by 4 bases and J by 6 bases, with 19 bases between them. The V gene's germline CDR1 is MDHEN and CDR2 SYDVKM. CDR3 protein: CASSSPVVRPSEQYF. The CDR3 region has the DNA TGTGCCAGCAGTTCCCCGGTCGTCCGCCCATCCGAGCAGTACTTC.

V is TRBV4-2 and J is TRBJ2-5; TRBD1 matches at 8 bases. V lost 4 bases to trimming and J lost 4 bases; unmatched junction nucleotides: 2. Per the germline V gene, CDR1 is LGHNA and CDR2 is YNFKEQ. The CDR3 runs 13 residues. The CDR3 DNA sequence: TGTGCCAGCAGCCTTACAGGGGGAGAGACCCAGTACTTC. It encodes CASSLTGGETQYF.

The chain couples TRBV6-6 to TRBJ1-5; maybe TRBD1 (5 bases). Trimming took off 0 bases at V and 6 bases at J, with 12 bases between the two ends. Germline CDR1 MNHNY, CDR2 SVGAGI (reference sequence). The CDR3 length is 15 residues. The DNA for the CDR3 is TGTGCCAGCAGTTACTCGATAGGGGTTACTCAGCCCCAGCATTTT. Residues: CASSYSIGVTQPQHF.

The J gene is TRBJ1-4, the V gene TRBV5-1, with TRBD1 matching over 8 bases. CDR3 length: 15 residues. Looked up from germline, CDR1 is SGHRS and CDR2 is YFSETQ. The junction had 7 bases not matched to a gene; V was cut back by 4 bases and J by 5 bases. CDR3 bases: TGCGCCAGCAGCAACCACAGGGGGATCAATGAAAAACTGTTTTTT. The encoded protein is CASSNHRGINEKLFF. The whole variable domain, remainder taken from reference TRBV5-1 and TRBJ1-4, is KAGVTQTPRYLIKTRGQQVTLSCSPISGHRSVSWYQQTPGQGLQFLFEYFSETQRNKGNFPGRFSGRQFSNSRSEMNVSTLELGDSALYLCASSNHRGINEKLFFGSGTQLSVL.

The gene calls are TRBV23-1 and TRBJ2-2; 9 bases align to TRBD2. TRBV23-1 is given ORF status, its function remaining uncertain. This CDR3 spans 18 amino acids. With V trimmed by 4 bases and J by 4 bases, 13 bases remained unmatched. The CDR3 reads CASSPCLLAGGGTGELFF. CDR3 nucleotides: TGCGCCAGCAGTCCGTGTTTGTTGGCGGGAGGGGGCACCGGGGAGCTGTTTTTT.

This clone was observed a handful of times. This chain uses TRBV4-1 with TRBJ1-2, with D maybe TRBD1 (5 bases). The CDR3 extends over 17 amino acids. V was trimmed by 2 bases and J by 4 bases, leaving 20 bases between them. Germline V gene lookup returns CDR1 MGHRA and CDR2 YSYEKL. The CDR3 DNA sequence: TGCGCCAGCAGCCAACAACCCTTCTCACGGGGGGGCTATGGCTACACCTTC. Amino acid sequence: CASSQQPFSRGGYGYTF.

CDR3 protein: CASRKGQDPTNEKLFF. CDR3 sequence (DNA): TGCGCCAGCCGCAAGGGACAGGACCCAACTAATGAAAAACTGTTTTTT. This chain uses TRBV4-1 with TRBJ1-4, with 8 bases that match TRBD1. Looked up from germline, CDR1 is MGHRA and CDR2 is YSYEKL. Germline trimming cut 8 bases from V and 0 bases from J; bases unmatched to any gene: 8. This CDR3 comprises 16 residues.

The J gene is TRBJ1-1, the V gene TRBV19; no clear D gene. The CDR3 runs 14 residues. Germline V gene sequence: CDR1 LNHDA, CDR2 SQIVND (reference sequence). V dropped 5 bases and J dropped 4 bases, with 14 bases sitting between them. Written as DNA, the CDR3 is TGTGCCAGTAGTTTCGCCTTACGGGGCACTGAAGCTTTCTTT. This codes for CASSFALRGTEAFF.

The chain carries TRBV7-9 and TRBJ2-1; D not resolved. CDR1 is SEHNR, CDR2 FQNEAQ, per germline (reference sequence). V lost 7 bases, J lost 10 bases, and 8 bases lay in between. There are 10 residues in the CDR3. The CDR3, as DNA: TGTGCCAGCACCACATCCGAGCAGTTCTTC. Amino acid sequence: CASTTSEQFF.

The V call is TRBV6-6, the J call TRBJ1-2; 9 bases align to TRBD1. The germline V gene has CDR1 MNHNY and CDR2 SVGAGI (reference sequence). Trimming took 5 bases from V and 7 from J; bases not matched to a gene: 8. The CDR3 runs 14 residues. This CDR3 reads CASSPRGQGFGYTF. The DNA of the CDR3 is TGTGCCAGCAGTCCCAGGGGACAGGGATTTGGCTACACCTTC.

The V call is TRBV28, the J call TRBJ2-5, with D possibly being TRBD2 (7 bases). Trimming shortened V by 8 bases and J by 2 bases, and 15 bases separated the two germline ends. The CDR3 is 14 amino acids. Germline V gene lookup returns CDR1 MDHEN and CDR2 SYDVKM. CDR3 nucleotides: TGTGCCAGCGCCAGGGGAGGGGCTCAAGAGACCCAGTACTTC. Protein sequence: CASARGGAQETQYF.